These T cell receptor beta chains were read from a single sample in a study of blood T cells in healthy people across ages. A single record per CDR3 protein comes from TCRdb applying MiXCR to the 5' RACE reads. The data hold 760,000 or so distinct CDR3 sequences, with roughly 25% observed a single time. A further study also used this sample, focusing on T cells of mothers and their children.

Sequencing was performed on blood. The receptors were gathered from a boy under 18 in good health. The CDR3 runs from the conserved cysteine through the conserved F or W. A row's size may be missing; if present it is once, few, many or a size class.

clone_size	cdr3_length	v_call	j_call	cdr3_aa
few	15	TRBV6-5	TRBJ2-1	CASSLLAGVLNEQFF
few	13	TRBV5-6	-	CASSLTALNEQFF
-	15	TRBV14	TRBJ2-7	CASSKRAGPSYEQYF
once	13	TRBV20-1	TRBJ1-1	CSAPGLPNTEAFF
-	16	TRBV9	TRBJ2-7	CASSVEGGGLSYEQYF
few	14	TRBV7-9	TRBJ2-3	CASSPPADTDTQYF
-	13	TRBV20-1	TRBJ2-1	CSPSTGGLNEQFF
once	17	TRBV5-1	TRBJ2-6	CASSLGAGSSGANVLTF
-	12	TRBV12-5	TRBJ2-5	CASGPSSETQYF
few	16	TRBV28	TRBJ1-1	CASSVRTGGAGTEAFF
-	13	TRBV7-3	TRBJ1-1	CASTRLEDTEAFF
-	13	TRBV7-6	TRBJ2-7	CASSLARPYEQYF
-	13	TRBV6-2/TRBV6-3	TRBJ2-7	CASSYSRRLEQYF
few	14	TRBV2	TRBJ1-2	CASGMDIRSQGYTF
few	14	TRBV25-1	TRBJ1-5	CASSADRSNQPQHF
few	14	TRBV20-1	TRBJ2-1	CSAREAVSYNEQFF
-	15	TRBV20-1	TRBJ2-7	CSASHRDRVQLEQYF
-	15	TRBV7-7	TRBJ2-3	CASSPRQGSTDTQYF
-	16	TRBV7-9	TRBJ2-5	CASSPVPGQGQETQYF
-	12	TRBV29-1	TRBJ1-2	CSVEEQGWGYTF
-	14	TRBV19	TRBJ2-5	CAGFSGQRQETQYF
-	15	TRBV9	TRBJ1-4	CASSPRGGMNEKLFF
-	15	TRBV6-5	TRBJ2-5	CASSQRVGGAETQCF
few	14	TRBV11-2	TRBJ2-5	CASSSAGTQETQYF
-	14	TRBV18	TRBJ2-7	CASSTVGSGYEQYF
few	11	TRBV29-1	TRBJ2-7	CSVGRLYEQYF
-	19	TRBV7-9	TRBJ2-6	CASSPPGTSGSSGANVLTF
-	14	TRBV15	TRBJ2-5	CATGRVSGSETQYF
-	17	TRBV4-2	TRBJ2-7	CASSRRLAGGKFYGQYF
few	16	TRBV6-1	TRBJ2-3	CASSSTTSGVIDTQYF
few	14	TRBV15	TRBJ2-1	CATSRGGSYNEQFF
few	16	TRBV14	TRBJ1-4	CASSQDAGGYNEKLVF
few	14	TRBV6-2/TRBV6-3	TRBJ2-4	CASRSGGAKNIQYF
few	14	TRBV20-1	-	CSARDRDESYEQYF
-	15	TRBV28	TRBJ1-2	CASSLPQDRHYGYTF
few	15	TRBV20-1	-	CSAKLAGGRQETQYF
-	14	TRBV20-1	TRBJ2-5	CSARDIRGGETQYF
few	12	TRBV5-5	TRBJ2-3	CASGGTTDTQYF
few	14	TRBV29-1	-	CSAEGTSGGAGQFF
-	12	TRBV7-2	TRBJ1-2	CASSLVDNGYTF
-	17	TRBV11-2	TRBJ2-5	CASSLRGGRGDQEAQYF
few	15	TRBV12-3/TRBV12-4	TRBJ2-5	CASSPLQREQETQYF
-	12	TRBV4-2	TRBJ1-2	CASSQVTSGYTF
-	14	TRBV5-1	TRBJ2-7	CASSSGAGTYEQYF
-	14	TRBV12-3/TRBV12-4	TRBJ1-2	CASSPSSRVNGYTF
-	14	TRBV6-5	TRBJ2-7	CASSPRAPKDEQYF
once	10	TRBV15	TRBJ2-5	CATRGETQYF
-	12	TRBV12-3/TRBV12-4	TRBJ2-3	CASKRGTDTQYF
few	14	TRBV5-5	TRBJ2-7	CASSFAGDLHEQYF
-	17	TRBV20-1	TRBJ2-1	CSALGASGGHPNNEQFF